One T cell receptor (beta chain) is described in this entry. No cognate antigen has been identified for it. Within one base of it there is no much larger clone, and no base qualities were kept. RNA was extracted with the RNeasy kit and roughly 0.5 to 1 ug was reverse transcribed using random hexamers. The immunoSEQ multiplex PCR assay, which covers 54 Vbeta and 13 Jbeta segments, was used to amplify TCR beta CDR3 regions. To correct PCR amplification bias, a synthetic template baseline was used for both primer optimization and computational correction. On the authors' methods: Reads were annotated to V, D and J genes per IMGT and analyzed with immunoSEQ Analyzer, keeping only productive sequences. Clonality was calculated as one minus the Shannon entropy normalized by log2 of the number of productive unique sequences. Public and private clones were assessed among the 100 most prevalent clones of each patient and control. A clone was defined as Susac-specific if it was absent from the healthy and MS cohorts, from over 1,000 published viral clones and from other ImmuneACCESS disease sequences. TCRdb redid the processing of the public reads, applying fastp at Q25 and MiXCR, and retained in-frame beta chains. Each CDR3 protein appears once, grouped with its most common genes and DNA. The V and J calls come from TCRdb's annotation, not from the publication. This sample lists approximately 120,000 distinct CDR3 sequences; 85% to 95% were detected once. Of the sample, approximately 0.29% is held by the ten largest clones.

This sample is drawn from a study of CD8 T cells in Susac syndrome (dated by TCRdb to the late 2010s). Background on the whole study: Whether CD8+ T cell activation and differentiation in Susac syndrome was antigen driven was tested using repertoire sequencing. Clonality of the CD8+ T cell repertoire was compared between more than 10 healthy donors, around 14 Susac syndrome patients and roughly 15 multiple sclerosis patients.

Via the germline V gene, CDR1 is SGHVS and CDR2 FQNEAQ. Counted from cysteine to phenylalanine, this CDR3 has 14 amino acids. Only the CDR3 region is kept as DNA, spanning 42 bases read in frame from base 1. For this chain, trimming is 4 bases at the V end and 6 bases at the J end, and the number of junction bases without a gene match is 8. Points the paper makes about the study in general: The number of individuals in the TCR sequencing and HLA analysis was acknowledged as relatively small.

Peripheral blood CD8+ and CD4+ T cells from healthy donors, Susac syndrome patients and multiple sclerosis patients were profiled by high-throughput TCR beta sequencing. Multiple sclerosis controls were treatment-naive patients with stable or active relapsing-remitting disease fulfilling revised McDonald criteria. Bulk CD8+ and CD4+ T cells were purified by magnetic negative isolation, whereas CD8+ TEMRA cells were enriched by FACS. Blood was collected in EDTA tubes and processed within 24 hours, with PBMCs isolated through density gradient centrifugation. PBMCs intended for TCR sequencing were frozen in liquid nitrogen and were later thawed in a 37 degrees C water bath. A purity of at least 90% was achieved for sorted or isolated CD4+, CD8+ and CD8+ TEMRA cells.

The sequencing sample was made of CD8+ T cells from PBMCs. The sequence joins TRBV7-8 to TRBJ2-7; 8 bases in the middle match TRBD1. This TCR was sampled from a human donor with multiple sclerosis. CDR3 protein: CASSYEAGGPEQYF. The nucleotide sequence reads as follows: TGTGCCAGCAGCTACGAAGCAGGGGGCCCCGAGCAGTACTTC.